These 23 T cell receptor beta chains were sequenced from one sample in a study of blood T cell repertoires in COVID-19. TCRdb keeps only in-frame clones here, not all; method: immunoSEQ multiplex PCR. The table has over 85,000 clones, about four fifths seen once. The sample taken for sequencing was peripheral blood. The receptors were sampled from an older woman with acute or convalescent COVID-19.

The chain recombines TRBV6-2 or TRBV6-3 with TRBJ2-7, with D uncertain. Looked up from germline, CDR1 is MNHEY and CDR2 is SVGEGT. The CDR3 extends over 15 amino acids. The ends were cut back, 4 bases at V and 1 base at J, with 14 bases in the middle. CDR3 region: CASSFLKASSYEQYF. CDR3 nucleotides: TGTGCCAGCAGTTTTCTAAAAGCCTCATCCTACGAGCAGTACTTC.

This clone showed up just a few times. The same CDR3 is also encoded by other DNA sequences in this sample. CDR3 DNA: TGTGCCAGCAGCTTGTCTGATCAGCCCCAGCATTTT. It encodes CASSLSDQPQHF. This chain connects TRBV5-6 to TRBJ1-5; D is undetermined. The CDR3 is 12 amino acids. Trimming pared 1 base from V and 5 bases from J, leaving 4 bases between. Germline CDR1 reads SGHDT; CDR2 reads YYEEEE.

This chain connects TRBV12-5 to TRBJ1-1, with 8 positions matching TRBD1. This CDR3 contains 15 residues. V shed 2 bases, J shed 7 bases, and the junction held 9 bases outside the gene matches. The germline CDR1 and CDR2 sequences are LGHNT and FRNRAP. The CDR3, as DNA: TGTGCTAGTGGTTTGAGACAGGGGTTTAGCATTGAAGCTTTCTTT. Its protein product is CASGLRQGFSIEAFF.

J is TRBJ2-7 and V is TRBV11-1; D is unresolved. This CDR3 is built from 13 residues. CDR1 and CDR2 (germline): SGHAT, FQDESV (reference sequence). V lost 1 base and J 3 bases, leaving 7 bases between the germline ends. The chain's CDR3 is CASSLGQYYEQYF. CDR3 nucleotide sequence: TGTGCCAGCAGCTTAGGGCAGTACTACGAGCAGTACTTC.

J is TRBJ1-5 and V is TRBV5-6; 8 bases are shared with TRBD1. V trimming: 3 bases; J trimming: 3 bases; junction bases outside the gene matches: 5. The CDR3 is made up of 15 amino acids. CDR1 SGHDT and CDR2 YYEEEE come from the germline V gene. The CDR3 nucleotides are TGTGCCAGCAGCTGGGCCAGGGGGCTCAATCAGCCCCAGCATTTT. Amino acid sequence: CASSWARGLNQPQHF.

The gene calls are TRBV11-2 and TRBJ1-1, with D possibly TRBD1 on 6 matching bases. Germline-derived CDR1 and CDR2 are SGHAT and FQNNGV. The CDR3 spans 14 residues. Between the trimmed V and J ends, which lost 5 bases and 2 bases, there was a span of 12 bases. CDR3 coding DNA: TGTGCCAGCAGCCAACAGGGACCTAACACTGAAGCTTTCTTT. This encodes CASSQQGPNTEAFF. The whole variable domain, remainder taken from reference TRBV11-2 and TRBJ1-1, is EAGVAQSPRYKIIEKRQSVAFWCNPISGHATLYWYQQILGQGPKLLIQFQNNGVVDDSQLPKDRFSAERLKGVDSTLKIQPAKLEDSAVYLCASSQQGPNTEAFFGQGTRLTVV.

V and J are TRBV9 and TRBJ1-3; D ambiguous. Between the trimmed V and J ends, which lost 0 bases and 0 bases, there was a span of 16 bases. Germline V lookup: CDR1 SGDLS, CDR2 YYNGEE. CDR3 length: 18 residues. The CDR3 DNA reads as TGTGCCAGCAGCGTAGAAATGACGGGGTCTAGCTCTGGAAACACCATATATTTT. Translating it yields CASSVEMTGSSSGNTIYF.

The J gene is TRBJ2-7, the V gene TRBV10-1; the D gene is possibly TRBD1 (5 bases). Germline assignment: CDR1 WNHNN and CDR2 SYGVQD (reference sequence). This CDR3 is built from 12 residues. Trimming stripped 10 bases from V and 0 bases from J, with 10 bases between. The CDR3 is CAKRQSSYEQYF. The CDR3 DNA is TGCGCCAAACGACAGAGCTCCTACGAGCAGTACTTC.

The CDR3, as DNA: TGTGCCAGCAGTTATCGGGAGGGAGGCTACACCTTC. Translation: CASSYREGGYTF. This rearrangement joins TRBV6-2 or TRBV6-3 to TRBJ1-2; D remains ambiguous. This CDR3 has 12 amino acids. Germline V gives CDR1 MNHEY, CDR2 SVGEGT. Trimming shortened V by 3 bases and J by 8 bases, and 10 bases separated the two germline ends.

V is TRBV30 and J is TRBJ2-1; maybe TRBD2 (6 bases). V gave up 5 bases and J gave up 7 bases, with 21 bases separating them. This CDR3 is built from 15 residues. CDR1 is GTSNPN, CDR2 SVGIG, per germline (reference sequence). The CDR3 reads CAWGTGWGDKNEQFF. Here the CDR3 DNA reads TGTGCCTGGGGGACCGGGTGGGGGGATAAGAATGAGCAGTTCTTC.

This rearrangement joins TRBV12-3 or TRBV12-4 to TRBJ1-2; 7 bases are a match to TRBD1. There are 13 residues in the CDR3. The ends lost 6 bases at V and 5 bases at J; junction bases unmatched: 6. The DNA of the CDR3 is TGTGCCAGCAGCGATGCAGGGGGGTATGGCTACACCTTC. It translates to CASSDAGGYGYTF.

DNA for the CDR3: TGCGCCAGCAGAGAGTCGGGACAGAGACAAGAGACCCAGTACTTC. Protein sequence: CASRESGQRQETQYF. The chain is built from TRBV5-1 and TRBJ2-5, with 7 bases identical to TRBD1. V lost 5 bases, J lost 2 bases, and 9 bases stayed unmatched. This CDR3 region has 15 residues. Germline assignment: CDR1 SGHRS and CDR2 YFSETQ.

V gene TRBV19 combines with J gene TRBJ1-1, with D uncertain. CDR1 is LNHDA, CDR2 SQIVND, per germline (reference sequence). The CDR3 is made up of 13 amino acids. Trimming stripped 7 bases from V and 8 bases from J, with 17 bases between. The CDR3 here is CASTNPGVVEAFF. In DNA form, the CDR3 reads TGTGCCAGTACCAACCCCGGGGTGGTCGAAGCTTTCTTT.

The CDR3 is CASSQEGGDQPQHF. DNA of the CDR3: TGTGCCAGCAGCCAAGAGGGGGGGGATCAGCCCCAGCATTTT. The V call is TRBV3-1 (or the pseudogene TRBV3-2), the J call TRBJ1-5; tentatively, D is TRBD1 (5 bases). Trimming left V 0 bases short and J 5 bases short, with 8 bases between. The CDR3 contains 14 residues. Germline CDR1 and CDR2: LGHDT and YNNKEL (reference sequence).

The chain is built from TRBV5-4 and TRBJ1-1, with 10 bases that match TRBD1. CDR3 length equals 15 residues. Trimming took 3 bases from V and 4 from J; bases not matched to a gene: 6. Germline assignment: CDR1 SGHNT and CDR2 YYREEE (reference sequence). In DNA form, the CDR3 reads TGTGCCAGCAGCTCCGAGACAGGGGGCTTCACTGAAGCTTTCTTT. This sequence encodes CASSSETGGFTEAFF. The full variable domain, with the rest looked up from reference TRBV5-4 and TRBJ1-1, is ETGVTQSPTHLIKTRGQQVTLRCSSQSGHNTVSWYQQALGQGPQFIFQYYREEENGRGNFPPRFSGLQFPNYSSELNVNALELDDSALYLCASSSETGGFTEAFFGQGTRLTVV.

The chain combines TRBV9 with TRBJ2-7, with TRBD1 matching 9 bases. The CDR3 has 13 residues. The J segment lost 5 bases and the V segment lost 4 bases, leaving 4 bases of the junction unmatched. CDR1 and CDR2 from the germline V gene are SGDLS and YYNGEE. DNA for the CDR3: TGTGCCAGCAGCCCCGGGACAGGGAACGAGCAGTACTTC. Protein sequence: CASSPGTGNEQYF.

The chain couples TRBV11-3 to TRBJ2-1; TRBD2 aligns across 12 bases. Per the germline V gene, CDR1 is SGHNT and CDR2 is YENEEA. The CDR3 totals 15 residues. Trimming at V came to 4 bases and at J to 8 bases, leaving 6 bases not matched to a gene. The CDR3 nucleotides read TGTGCCAGCAGCTACCAGACTAGCGGGGGAGATGAGCAGTTCTTC. Protein product: CASSYQTSGGDEQFF. The whole variable domain, remainder taken from reference TRBV11-3 and TRBJ2-1, is EAGVVQSPRYKIIEKKQPVAFWCNPISGHNTLYWYLQNLGQGPELLIRYENEEAVDDSQLPKDRFSAERLKGVDSTLKIQPAELGDSAVYLCASSYQTSGGDEQFFGPGTRLTVL.

This chain links TRBV6-4 with TRBJ1-4; D remains ambiguous. The CDR3 extends over 14 amino acids. In germline, CDR1 is MRHNA, CDR2 SNTAGT. Trimming cost V 3 bases and J 8 bases, with 13 bases left between them. The CDR3 DNA follows: TGTGCCAGCAGTGAGCGCCCTGATCGAGAAAAACTGTTTTTT. Translation gives CASSERPDREKLFF.

This chain uses TRBV9 with TRBJ2-1; perhaps TRBD1 as D (6 bases). CDR3 length: 14 residues. CDR1 is SGDLS and CDR2 is YYNGEE in the germline V gene. Trimming removed 4 bases from V and 9 bases from J, with 17 bases in between. The CDR3 nucleotides read TGTGCCAGCAGCAACTACAGGGAGTATAGTGAGCAGTTCTTC. Translation: CASSNYREYSEQFF.

The V gene is TRBV27, the J gene TRBJ2-7; D possibly corresponds to TRBD2 (6 bases). Looked up from germline, CDR1 is MNHEY and CDR2 is SMNVEV (reference sequence). The V and J ends lost 7 bases and 0 bases respectively, with 10 bases between them. The CDR3 contains 13 residues. The CDR3 protein is CASTTSNSYEQYF. In DNA form, the CDR3 reads TGTGCCAGCACCACTAGCAACTCCTACGAGCAGTACTTC.

The V call is TRBV6-6, the J call TRBJ2-1, with D hard to call. This CDR3 contains 13 residues. Germline CDR1 and CDR2: MNHNY and SVGAGI (reference sequence). V dropped 5 bases and J dropped 0 bases, with 5 bases sitting between them. CDR3 protein: CASSPSSYNEQFF. The CDR3 bases are TGTGCCAGCAGTCCCAGCTCCTACAATGAGCAGTTCTTC.

The J gene is TRBJ2-2, the V gene TRBV7-2, with D possibly being TRBD2 (5 bases). Trimming stripped 1 base from V and 3 bases from J, with 15 bases between. There are 17 residues in the CDR3. The germline V gene encodes CDR1 SGHTA and CDR2 FQGNSA. DNA of the CDR3: TGTGCCAGCAGCTTAGTGGTTTTACGAGCGGACACCGGGGAGCTGTTTTTT. It translates to CASSLVVLRADTGELFF.

V usage is TRBV19 and J usage is TRBJ1-2; 7 positions match TRBD1. CDR3 length: 14 amino acids. Germline trimming cut 3 bases from V and 5 bases from J; bases unmatched to any gene: 6. Germline V gives CDR1 LNHDA, CDR2 SQIVND (reference sequence). The DNA for the CDR3 is TGTGCCAGTAGTATTCCCGGGACAGCGTATGGCTACACCTTC. This sequence encodes CASSIPGTAYGYTF.